Shown below are 32 T cell receptor beta chains from a single sample sequenced in a study of T-cell reconstitution after alpha-beta-depleted transplantation in children (TCRdb year 2016). The library was generated by PCR. TCRdb shows the sequencer as Illumina HiSeq 2500. TCR libraries were prepared with molecular barcoding, using unique molecular identifiers to normalize TCRbeta repertoire quantification. TCRdb reprocessing: public reads trimmed at Q25 with fastp, clones called with MiXCR, in-frame beta chains kept. Rows are unified per CDR3 protein, each entry keeping the most common DNA and genes. This sample comprises roughly 420,000 distinct CDR3 sequences, 15% to 20% of them detected only once. The ten largest clonotypes hold less than 30% of the sample. Interpreted using the paper, the treatment or condition label stands for: allogeneic hematopoietic cell transplantation with graft depleted of TCRalphabeta T cells and CD19 B cells.

Sequencing used PBMCs, mostly from graft donor cells, obtained 360 days after TCRalphabeta/CD19-depleted stem cell transplant. The receptors stem from a boy in the first two years of life who had a stem cell transplant for Wiskott-Aldrich syndrome, so the T cells may come from the graft donor.

The chain employs TRBV20-1 and TRBJ2-7; TRBD1 matches at 11 bases. The CDR3 has 14 amino acids. Germline CDR1 reads DFQATT; CDR2 reads SNEGSKA (reference sequence). V lost 6 bases and J lost 2; bases outside the gene matches: 6. The CDR3 spells CSAPRTGGPYEQYF. In DNA, the CDR3 is TGCAGTGCCCCCCGGACAGGGGGCCCCTACGAGCAGTACTTC.

This clonotype was counted a few times. The V and J genes are TRBV6-6 and TRBJ1-6; unclear D gene. From germline, CDR1 is MNHNY and CDR2 SVGAGI (reference sequence). V was pared by 7 bases and J by 0 bases, with 4 bases between. CDR3 size: 13 residues. The CDR3 region is CASKGSYNSPLHF. The DNA for the CDR3 is TGTGCCAGCAAGGGCTCCTATAATTCACCCCTCCACTTT.

The rearrangement links TRBV7-2 to TRBJ2-5; 8 bases are a match to TRBD1. The CDR3 is 16 residues long. V lost 2 bases to trimming and J lost 3 bases; unmatched junction nucleotides: 8. Per the germline V gene, CDR1 is SGHTA and CDR2 is FQGNSA. The CDR3 DNA is TGTGCCAGCAGCTTAAAGTCCAGGACAGGGAAAGAGACCCAGTACTTC. This gives the protein CASSLKSRTGKETQYF.

This clonotype came up a few times. The chain uses TRBV9 and TRBJ2-7; TRBD1 might be the D (5 bases). This CDR3 has 17 amino acids. Germline CDR1 reads SGDLS; CDR2 reads YYNGEE. V was shortened by 0 bases and J by 0 bases, with 16 bases between the two germline ends. The CDR3 nucleotides read TGTGCCAGCAGCGTAGGGGTAACGTGGGGCAGCTCCTACGAGCAGTACTTC. Its translation is CASSVGVTWGSSYEQYF.

The rearrangement uses TRBV20-1 and TRBJ2-1, with TRBD2 identical over 12 bases. The CDR3 loop spans 14 amino acids. Trimming at V came to 5 bases and at J to 8 bases, leaving 7 bases not matched to a gene. In germline, CDR1 is DFQATT, CDR2 SNEGSKA (reference sequence). The CDR3 here is CSARLAGVWDEQFF. CDR3 DNA sequence: TGCAGTGCTCGACTAGCGGGAGTTTGGGATGAGCAGTTCTTC.

The chain uses TRBV5-1 and TRBJ2-3; maybe TRBD1 (6 bases). The CDR3 has 14 amino acids. Germline V gene data show CDR1 as SGHRS and CDR2 as YFSETQ. Trimming left V 7 bases short and J 5 bases short, with 17 bases between. For the CDR3, the DNA is TGCGCCAGCCAACAGGGATCGTTTGAAGATACGCAGTATTTT. Its protein product is CASQQGSFEDTQYF.

V is TRBV12-3 or TRBV12-4 and J is TRBJ2-4, with unresolved D. Trimming removed 5 bases from V and 0 bases from J, with 5 bases in between. The CDR3 loop spans 13 amino acids. CDR3 nucleotide sequence: TGTGCCAGCAGTAAGGTAGCCAAAAACATTCAGTACTTC. Encoded protein: CASSKVAKNIQYF.

This clonotype was detected only a few times. The chain joins TRBV7-9 to TRBJ2-2; TRBD1 is a possible D gene (5 bases). V dropped 6 bases and J dropped 3 bases, with 11 bases sitting between them. The CDR3 totals 14 residues. The germline gives CDR1 SEHNR, CDR2 FQNEAQ (reference sequence). CDR3 sequence reads: CASSFRVYTGELFF. Written as DNA, the CDR3 is TGTGCCAGCAGTTTCAGGGTATACACCGGGGAGCTGTTTTTT.

The gene calls are TRBV20-1 and TRBJ2-7; D unclear. Germline V lookup: CDR1 DFQATT, CDR2 SNEGSKA (reference sequence). The CDR3 runs to 12 residues. V was shortened by 2 bases and J by 2 bases, with 7 bases between the two germline ends. CDR3 in DNA: TGCAGTGCTAGACGTAACACCTACGAGCAGTACTTC. Its translation: CSARRNTYEQYF.

This clonotype was seen only a few times. The chain employs TRBV6-5 and TRBJ2-5, with D possibly TRBD1 on 5 matching bases. The germline CDR1 and CDR2 sequences are MNHEY and SVGAGI. CDR3 size: 14 residues. The V gene lost 4 bases and the J gene lost 0 bases, with 9 bases spanning the gap. In DNA form, the CDR3 reads TGTGCCAGCAGTTTCTCCAGGGACCAAGAGACCCAGTACTTC. Translating it yields CASSFSRDQETQYF.

V and J are TRBV6-5 and TRBJ1-1; tentative D call: TRBD1 (5 bases). Germline assignment: CDR1 MNHEY and CDR2 SVGAGI. The CDR3 runs to 14 residues. V lost 2 bases to trimming and J lost 4 bases, with 11 bases between them. The CDR3 spells CASSYGGRGTEAFF. Here the CDR3 DNA reads TGTGCCAGCAGTTACGGGGGAAGAGGCACTGAAGCTTTCTTT.

The chain joins TRBV20-1 to TRBJ2-7, with 8 bases matching TRBD2. V trimming: 6 bases; J trimming: 4 bases; junction bases outside the gene matches: 11. CDR1 DFQATT and CDR2 SNEGSKA come from the germline V gene (reference sequence). The CDR3 runs to 14 residues. CDR3 DNA: TGCAGTGCCCCGGCCGGGGGGGGGATGTACGAGCAGTACTTC. Translating gives CSAPAGGGMYEQYF.

CDR3 DNA: TGTGCCAGCAGCTTGATGCTGGGAATAGCGGGACGCACCGGGGAGCTGTTTTTT. Its translation is CASSLMLGIAGRTGELFF. V and J are TRBV5-6 and TRBJ2-2; TRBD2 matches 8 bases. The CDR3 has 18 residues. Germline CDR1 and CDR2: SGHDT and YYEEEE. V lost 1 base and J lost 4; bases outside the gene matches: 12.

The rearrangement links TRBV5-1 to TRBJ2-4; the match to TRBD1 covers 10 bases. The junction had 7 bases not matched to a gene; V was cut back by 5 bases and J by 2 bases. CDR1 and CDR2 (germline): SGHRS, YFSETQ. The CDR3 runs to 16 residues. CDR3 loop: CASSVRDRGPKNIQYF. In DNA, the CDR3 is TGCGCCAGCAGTGTGCGGGACAGGGGTCCCAAAAACATTCAGTACTTC.

This clonotype was counted only a few times. The V and J genes are TRBV20-1 and TRBJ2-3; D not certain. Germline loops: CDR1 DFQATT, CDR2 SNEGSKA (reference sequence). V gave up 1 base and J gave up 4 bases, with 6 bases separating them. CDR3 length: 12 residues. The CDR3 reads CSARGESDTQYF. In DNA, the CDR3 is TGCAGTGCTAGAGGAGAATCAGATACGCAGTATTTT.

The genes are TRBV9 and TRBJ2-1, with a tentative D call TRBD1 (6 bases). Germline V gene data show CDR1 as SGDLS and CDR2 as YYNGEE. There are 17 residues in the CDR3. V lost 2 bases to trimming and J lost 0 bases, with 15 bases between them. In DNA, the CDR3 is TGTGCCAGCAGCGTCACGTGGCAGGGGAACTCCTACAATGAGCAGTTCTTC. Its translation is CASSVTWQGNSYNEQFF.

V is TRBV28 and J is TRBJ2-3; D is unclear. The V end was cut by 2 bases, the J end by 2 bases, with 11 bases between. Germline V gene data show CDR1 as MDHEN and CDR2 as SYDVKM. CDR3 length equals 15 residues. This chain's CDR3 is CASSLGRFHTDTQYF. The CDR3 DNA follows: TGTGCCAGCAGTTTAGGCAGGTTCCACACAGATACGCAGTATTTT.

The chain is built from TRBV12-3 or TRBV12-4 and TRBJ2-1, with D possibly TRBD2 on 6 matching bases. V lost 1 base, J lost 7 bases, and 11 bases lay in between. CDR3 length equals 14 residues. The CDR3 protein is CASSLGYRENEQFF. DNA of the CDR3: TGTGCCAGCAGTTTAGGGTACCGGGAGAATGAGCAGTTCTTC.

This chain uses TRBV6-1 with TRBJ1-6; 7 positions agree with TRBD1. Germline V gives CDR1 MNHNS, CDR2 SASEGT. V dropped 6 bases and J dropped 7; count of bases not matched to a gene: 9. CDR3 length equals 15 residues. The CDR3 loop is CASSPRDSYNSPLHF. The CDR3 DNA reads TGTGCCAGCAGCCCCCGGGACAGCTACAATTCACCCCTCCACTTT.

V is TRBV7-6 and J is TRBJ1-6; no reliable D call. CDR3 length equals 14 residues. The germline V gene encodes CDR1 SGHVS and CDR2 FNYEAQ. Trimming took 0 bases from V and 5 from J, leaving 5 bases between them. CDR3 in amino acids: CASSLAGDNSPLHF. The CDR3 coding sequence is TGTGCCAGCAGCTTAGCAGGCGATAATTCACCCCTCCACTTT.

This clonotype was seen repeatedly, ten times or more. The chain employs TRBV5-1 and TRBJ2-1; D unresolved. CDR3 length: 15 amino acids. In germline, CDR1 is SGHRS, CDR2 YFSETQ. V lost 4 bases, J lost 6 bases, and 17 bases lay in between. CDR3 region: CASSPRTSQANEQFF. CDR3 DNA sequence: TGCGCCAGCAGCCCCAGGACCAGCCAGGCCAATGAGCAGTTCTTC.

This clonotype came up a few times. V gene TRBV20-1 combines with J gene TRBJ1-1, with D possibly being TRBD1 (6 bases). This CDR3 contains 13 residues. Germline CDR1 is DFQATT and CDR2 is SNEGSKA (reference sequence). The V and J ends lost 4 bases and 4 bases respectively, with 13 bases between them. As DNA, the CDR3 is TGCAGTGCTATCCAGGGGATAGGCACTGAAGCTTTCTTT. Its translation: CSAIQGIGTEAFF.

The rearrangement uses TRBV20-1 and TRBJ2-7; D not resolved. Trimming stripped 1 base from V and 6 bases from J, with 10 bases between. Germline-derived CDR1 and CDR2 are DFQATT and SNEGSKA (reference sequence). The CDR3 covers 12 residues. The CDR3 bases are TGCAGTGCTAGAGGGAAGCTTGGCGAGCAGTACTTC. It is translated as CSARGKLGEQYF.

This clonotype occurred a few times. The rearrangement joins TRBV24-1 to TRBJ1-5, with D possibly TRBD1 on 5 matching bases. Germline CDR1 is KGHDR and CDR2 is SFDVKD. The CDR3 has 13 residues. Trimming removed 7 bases at V and 2 bases at J, with 8 bases between. The CDR3 bases are TGTGCCACCAGCTGGGGGGGCAATCAGCCCCAGCATTTT. Translation: CATSWGGNQPQHF.

This clonotype came up a few times. V usage is TRBV12-3 or TRBV12-4 and J usage is TRBJ1-2, with a possible D match to TRBD1 (6 bases). The CDR3 runs 17 residues. The V end was cut by 3 bases, the J end by 5 bases, with 22 bases between. This chain's CDR3 is CASSFHLITQGGYGYTF. CDR3 sequence (DNA): TGTGCCAGCAGTTTCCATCTAATAACCCAAGGGGGTTATGGCTACACCTTC.

The chain uses TRBV28 and TRBJ1-1; TRBD1 matches at 11 bases. Germline CDR1 MDHEN, CDR2 SYDVKM. This CDR3 contains 14 residues. V shed 6 bases, J shed 5 bases, and the junction held 5 bases outside the gene matches. As DNA, the CDR3 is TGTGCCAGCAGGGGGACAGGGGGGAATACTGAAGCTTTCTTT. Its protein is CASRGTGGNTEAFF. Looking up the rest from reference TRBV28 and TRBJ1-1 gives the full variable domain: DVKVTQSSRYLVKRTGEKVFLECVQDMDHENMFWYRQDPGLGLRLIYFSYDVKMKEKGDIPEGYSVSREKKERFSLILESASTNQTSMYLCASRGTGGNTEAFFGQGTRLTVV.

The chain combines TRBV4-1 with TRBJ1-1; perhaps TRBD1 as D (5 bases). Germline CDR1 MGHRA, CDR2 YSYEKL. The CDR3 runs to 14 residues. V gave up 6 bases and J gave up 1 base, with 12 bases separating them. The CDR3 region is CASSHGGRNTEAFF. CDR3 DNA sequence: TGCGCCAGCAGTCACGGGGGGAGGAACACTGAAGCTTTCTTT.

This clonotype has just a few counts. The V gene is TRBV24-1, the J gene TRBJ2-2; 10 nucleotides match TRBD1. The CDR3 totals 15 residues. V lost 10 bases to trimming and J lost 0 bases; unmatched junction nucleotides: 4. CDR1 is KGHDR and CDR2 is SFDVKD in the germline V gene. CDR3 amino acids: CATRQGATNTGELFF. The DNA for the CDR3 is TGTGCCACTCGACAGGGGGCGACGAACACCGGGGAGCTGTTTTTT.

This clonotype has a handful of counts. The chain couples TRBV5-1 to TRBJ2-7; no firm D call. CDR3 length equals 14 residues. V was clipped by 0 bases and J by 3 bases, with 10 bases between them. Germline V CDR1 and CDR2: SGHRS, YFSETQ. For the CDR3, the DNA is TGCGCCAGCAGCTTGGATGGCCGATTCTACGAGCAGTACTTC. As protein: CASSLDGRFYEQYF. Full variable domain (missing parts from reference TRBV5-1 and TRBJ2-7): KAGVTQTPRYLIKTRGQQVTLSCSPISGHRSVSWYQQTPGQGLQFLFEYFSETQRNKGNFPGRFSGRQFSNSRSEMNVSTLELGDSALYLCASSLDGRFYEQYFGPGTRLTVT.

This clonotype was found a few times. CDR3 loop: CASSSRTSGDNRELFF. As DNA, the CDR3 is TGTGCCAGCAGTTCTCGTACGTCGGGGGATAATAGGGAGCTGTTTTTT. The chain recombines TRBV12-3 or TRBV12-4 with TRBJ2-2, with a possible D match to TRBD2 (6 bases). Trimming stripped 4 bases from V and 9 bases from J, with 21 bases between. The length of the CDR3 is 16 residues.

The chain combines TRBV4-2 with TRBJ1-3, with 7 bases that match TRBD1. CDR3 length equals 15 residues. CDR1 and CDR2 (germline): LGHNA, YNFKEQ. Unmatched junction bases numbered 4, after V lost 5 bases and J lost 0 bases. The CDR3 reads CASSSTGASGNTIYF. The CDR3 DNA is TGTGCCAGCAGCAGTACAGGGGCCTCTGGAAACACCATATATTTT.

This clonotype has a handful of counts. This CDR3 reads CASSLYPAGATSTDTQYF. As DNA, the CDR3 is TGCGCCAGCAGCCTTTATCCCGCAGGGGCGACTAGCACAGATACGCAGTATTTT. V is TRBV5-1 and J is TRBJ2-3; D may be TRBD1 (6 bases). Germline loops: CDR1 SGHRS, CDR2 YFSETQ. The V end was cut by 4 bases, the J end by 0 bases, with 21 bases between. The CDR3 is 18 residues long.